These 24 T cell receptor beta chains originate from one sample sequenced in a study of CXCR3-negative and CXCR3-positive naive CD8 T cells. UMI-tagged TRB cDNA libraries were built via 5' RACE. TCRdb re-analyzed the 5' RACE reads; it lists each CDR3 protein once, without DNA. Here the sample table reports about 82,000 distinct CDR3 sequences. The sequencing sample was made of naive CXCR3- CD8+ T cells from blood. As for subset: CD45RO-CCR7+CD27+CD95- naive CD8+ T cells lacking CXCR3 (TNR3-). These receptors all come from a human donor in good health. Some clones in this sample may be carry-over from other donors' samples.

The chain has TRBV29-1 and TRBJ2-2; the D gene TCRdb calls, TRBD2, cannot be checked with no DNA. This CDR3 is built from 14 residues. Germline V gives CDR1 SQVTM, CDR2 ANQGSEA. CDR3 amino acids: CSVEGLSNTGELFF.

This chain joins TRBV4-3 and TRBJ2-1; TCRdb reports TRBD1, a call that lacks DNA to check it against. The CDR3 runs 17 residues. In germline, CDR1 is LGHNA, CDR2 YSLEER. CDR3 in amino acids: CASSQDKGAGVYNEQFF.

The chain joins TRBV13 to TRBJ2-1; TCRdb lists TRBD1, though no DNA is available to test this call. Per the germline V gene, CDR1 is PRHDT and CDR2 is FYEKMQ (reference sequence). This CDR3 is built from 15 residues. CDR3 in amino acids: CASTDGTPSYNEQFF.

V gene TRBV4-3 combines with J gene TRBJ1-1. In germline, CDR1 is LGHNA, CDR2 YSLEER. The CDR3 spans 14 residues. CDR3 region: CASSQETGPYEAFF.

The rearrangement links TRBV13 to TRBJ1-2; the D gene TCRdb calls, TRBD1, cannot be checked with no DNA. The CDR3 totals 14 residues. CDR1 and CDR2 from the germline V gene are PRHDT and FYEKMQ (reference sequence). The chain's CDR3 is CASSLPGQHYGYTF.

The J gene is TRBJ2-2, the V gene TRBV7-7; lacking DNA, the TRBD2 call made by TCRdb goes unchecked. The CDR3 runs 17 residues. The germline gives CDR1 SSHAT, CDR2 FNYEAQ (reference sequence). CDR3: CASSLVPRGVNTGELFF. The full variable domain, its missing parts supplied by reference TRBV7-7 and TRBJ2-2, is GAGVSQSPRYKVTKRGQDVTLRCDPISSHATLYWYQQALGQGPEFLTYFNYEAQPDKSGLPSDRFSAERPEGSISTLTIQRTEQRDSAMYRCASSLVPRGVNTGELFFGEGSRLTVL.

The CDR3 reads CASSLEQGSLDTQYF. This chain links TRBV5-4 with TRBJ2-3; absent DNA, TCRdb's TRBD1 call cannot be checked. CDR3 size: 15 residues. Germline-derived CDR1 and CDR2 are SGHNT and YYREEE (reference sequence). Combining the CDR3 with reference TRBV5-4 and TRBJ2-3 gives the whole variable domain ETGVTQSPTHLIKTRGQQVTLRCSSQSGHNTVSWYQQALGQGPQFIFQYYREEENGRGNFPPRFSGLQFPNYSSELNVNALELDDSALYLCASSLEQGSLDTQYFGPGTRLTVL.

The chain recombines TRBV27 with TRBJ2-3; TCRdb names TRBD2, which stays unverified in the absence of DNA. Germline-derived CDR1 and CDR2 are MNHEY and SMNVEV (reference sequence). The CDR3 covers 16 residues. The CDR3 loop reads CASSPRLADPTDTQYF.

This chain uses TRBV20-1 with TRBJ1-1. CDR3 length equals 14 residues. Germline lookup yields CDR1 DFQATT and CDR2 SNEGSKA (reference sequence). This chain's CDR3 is CSASTYGPRTEAFF.

The CDR3 loop reads CSATPVGYGNEQFF. The genes are TRBV20-1 and TRBJ2-1; TCRdb gives TRBD1 as the D gene, but with no DNA this cannot be confirmed. The CDR3 totals 14 residues. CDR1 DFQATT and CDR2 SNEGSKA come from the germline V gene (reference sequence).

The rearrangement joins TRBV7-2 to TRBJ1-2; TCRdb gives TRBD1 as the D gene, but with no DNA this cannot be confirmed. There are 12 residues in the CDR3. The V gene's germline CDR1 is SGHTA and CDR2 FQGNSA. The chain's CDR3 is CASRETDYGYTF.

The V and J genes are TRBV14 and TRBJ2-7; TCRdb proposes TRBD2, but this gene call is untestable without DNA. Germline V lookup: CDR1 SGHDN, CDR2 FVKESK. CDR3 size: 14 residues. CDR3 in amino acids: CASSHAGGGYEQYF.

This chain connects TRBV13 to TRBJ2-6; TCRdb's D call of TRBD2 is untestable without DNA. The germline gives CDR1 PRHDT, CDR2 FYEKMQ (reference sequence). This CDR3 spans 18 amino acids. CDR3 region: CASSPPGGDFSGANVLTF.

V is TRBV29-1 and J is TRBJ2-1; the TCRdb call, TRBD2, lacks DNA for checking. In germline, CDR1 is SQVTM, CDR2 ANQGSEA. The CDR3 loop spans 12 amino acids. The CDR3 protein is CSASGGGSEQFF.

The V gene is TRBV29-1, the J gene TRBJ2-7; the TCRdb call, TRBD1, lacks DNA for checking. Germline V gene sequence: CDR1 SQVTM, CDR2 ANQGSEA. This CDR3 has 12 amino acids. The CDR3 protein is CSGGTGEYEQYF.

This chain joins TRBV14 and TRBJ2-2; the TCRdb call, TRBD1, lacks DNA for checking. Germline V gene lookup returns CDR1 SGHDN and CDR2 FVKESK. There are 16 residues in the CDR3. The CDR3 here is CASSQAAGRITGELFF. The full variable domain, its missing parts supplied by reference TRBV14 and TRBJ2-2, is EAGVTQFPSHSVIEKGQTVTLRCDPISGHDNLYWYRRVMGKEIKFLLHFVKESKQDESGMPNNRFLAERTGGTYSTLKVQPAELEDSGVYFCASSQAAGRITGELFFGEGSRLTVL.

The chain is built from TRBV15 and TRBJ2-7; the TRBD1 assignment by TCRdb is unverifiable without DNA. CDR3 length equals 17 residues. CDR1 LNHNV and CDR2 YYDKDF come from the germline V gene (reference sequence). CDR3 sequence reads: CATSRDAWTGEGYEQYF.

The chain is built from TRBV7-9 and TRBJ2-7; the D gene TCRdb calls, TRBD2, cannot be checked with no DNA. Germline V gene data show CDR1 as SEHNR and CDR2 as FQNEAQ (reference sequence). The CDR3 is 15 residues long. The CDR3 sequence is CASSPPRSPGGEQYF.

The rearrangement uses TRBV14 and TRBJ1-1; there is no DNA to check the TCRdb D call of TRBD1. CDR3 length equals 15 residues. Germline CDR1 is SGHDN and CDR2 is FVKESK. This CDR3 reads CASSQPGVGGTEAFF.

The rearrangement uses TRBV29-1 and TRBJ2-5; TCRdb outputs TRBD1, but without DNA this stays unchecked. CDR3 length: 15 amino acids. Germline assignment: CDR1 SQVTM and CDR2 ANQGSEA. The CDR3 sequence: CSVDKLLGGQETQYF.

Here the CDR3 reads CSVHLEGTEAFF. The chain recombines TRBV29-1 with TRBJ1-1. The CDR3 is made up of 12 amino acids. Germline CDR1 and CDR2: SQVTM and ANQGSEA. Using reference TRBV29-1 and TRBJ1-1 for the parts outside the CDR3, the full variable domain is SAVISQKPSRDICQRGTSLTIQCQVDSQVTMMFWYRQQPGQSLTLIATANQGSEATYESGFVIDKFPISRPNLTFSTLTVSNMSPEDSSIYLCSVHLEGTEAFFGQGTRLTVV.

The chain is built from TRBV29-1 and TRBJ2-1; TCRdb's D call, TRBD2, is unchecked because there is no DNA. The germline V gene has CDR1 SQVTM and CDR2 ANQGSEA. The CDR3 has 14 amino acids. The CDR3 here is CSGMEAGLNNEQFF.

V and J are TRBV30 and TRBJ2-1; TCRdb selects TRBD2, and the lack of DNA leaves this call unchecked. Germline CDR1 reads GTSNPN; CDR2 reads SVGIG (reference sequence). The length of the CDR3 is 12 residues. The CDR3 here is CAWSGDLDEQFF.

CDR3 loop: CASQDRNNEQFF. The chain recombines TRBV7-2 with TRBJ2-1; with no DNA, the TCRdb D assignment of TRBD1 cannot be verified. This CDR3 is 12 amino acids long. Germline V gene lookup returns CDR1 SGHTA and CDR2 FQGNSA. Full variable domain (remainder filled in from reference TRBV7-2 and TRBJ2-1): GAGVSQSPSNKVTEKGKDVELRCDPISGHTALYWYRQSLGQGLEFLIYFQGNSAPDKSGLPSDRFSAERTGGSVSTLTIQRTQQEDSAVYLCASQDRNNEQFFGPGTRLTVL.